The 24 T cell receptor beta chains below come from one sample, sequenced in a study of beta chain features in type 1 diabetes. TCRB transcripts that were expressed got sequenced, as all of the isolated RNA had been reverse transcribed. TCRdb's copy holds only in-frame clones and misses some; the assay was immunoSEQ multiplex PCR. The data hold 970,000 or so clones, with roughly a sixth observed a single time. The material sequenced was naive CD4+ T cells from blood. Receptor source: a woman between 18 and 30 years old in good health.

V gene TRBV28 combines with J gene TRBJ2-1; D is unclear. The CDR3 has 13 residues. CDR1 and CDR2 (germline): MDHEN, SYDVKM. V shed 9 bases and J shed 0 bases, with 9 bases lying between them. The CDR3 sequence is CASGLRSYNEQFF. The CDR3 DNA is TGTGCCAGTGGGCTACGCTCCTACAATGAGCAGTTCTTC. Drawing the rest from reference TRBV28 and TRBJ2-1, the complete variable domain is DVKVTQSSRYLVKRTGEKVFLECVQDMDHENMFWYRQDPGLGLRLIYFSYDVKMKEKGDIPEGYSVSREKKERFSLILESASTNQTSMYLCASGLRSYNEQFFGPGTRLTVL.

The chain employs TRBV7-3 and TRBJ2-3; D unclear. V lost 1 base and J 4 bases, leaving 6 bases between the germline ends. Per germline, CDR1 SGHTA and CDR2 FQGTGA. This CDR3 is 13 amino acids long. The CDR3 nucleotides are TGTGCCAGCAGCTTAATCGCGGCAGATACGCAGTATTTT. This translates into CASSLIAADTQYF.

This clone was detected a few times. V usage is TRBV25-1 and J usage is TRBJ1-5; D not certain. The CDR3 covers 14 residues. CDR1 and CDR2 from the germline V gene are MGHDK and SYGVNS. Trimming pared 2 bases from V and 3 bases from J, leaving 8 bases between. In nucleotides, the CDR3 is TGTGCCAGCAGTGAACACGGATACAATCAGCCCCAGCATTTT. This codes for CASSEHGYNQPQHF. Variable domain in full (rest from reference TRBV25-1 and TRBJ1-5): EADIYQTPRYLVIGTGKKITLECSQTMGHDKMYWYQQDPGMELHLIHYSYGVNSTEKGDLSSESTVSRIRTEHFPLTLESARPSHTSQYLCASSEHGYNQPQHFGDGTRLSIL.

The CDR3 sequence is CASSGTSGTHEQYF. CDR3 DNA: TGCGCCAGCAGTGGGACTAGCGGGACCCACGAGCAGTACTTC. This chain uses TRBV10-2 with TRBJ2-7; TRBD2 matches 12 bases. V shed 4 bases and J 5 bases; nucleotides not matched to a gene: 3. CDR3 size: 14 residues. CDR1 is WSHSY and CDR2 is SAAADI in the germline V gene.

This clone has more than one count but fewer than ten. The rearrangement uses TRBV28 and TRBJ2-2, with 13 nucleotides matching TRBD2. V shed 3 bases and J 5 bases; nucleotides not matched to a gene: 12. The CDR3 covers 19 residues. Looked up from germline, CDR1 is MDHEN and CDR2 is SYDVKM. CDR3 bases: TGTGCCAGCAGTTTCTCCGGGACTAGCGGGACGAGAGGAACCGGGGAGCTGTTTTTT. It specifies CASSFSGTSGTRGTGELFF.

The chain has TRBV6-5 and TRBJ2-3; D possibly corresponds to TRBD1 (6 bases). Trimming took 2 bases from V and 3 from J, leaving 15 bases between them. The CDR3 is made up of 16 amino acids. Germline-derived CDR1 and CDR2 are MNHEY and SVGAGI. CDR3 bases: TGTGCCAGCAGTTACGGACCAGGGGAACCAACAGATACGCAGTATTTT. Amino acids: CASSYGPGEPTDTQYF.

Comments on this clone: Other DNA sequences in this sample translate to the same CDR3. The genes are TRBV7-9 and TRBJ2-2; no reliable D call. V gave up 5 bases and J gave up 3 bases, with 13 bases separating them. There are 15 residues in the CDR3. Germline V gene data show CDR1 as SEHNR and CDR2 as FQNEAQ (reference sequence). CDR3 nucleotide sequence: TGTGCCAGCAGCCCTCGTGGGGTAGACACCGGGGAGCTGTTTTTT. The encoded protein is CASSPRGVDTGELFF.

This clone was counted a few times. V is TRBV18 and J is TRBJ2-7; the D is unclear. V lost 3 bases and J 1 base, leaving 7 bases between the germline ends. The germline V gene encodes CDR1 KGHSH and CDR2 LQKENI. This CDR3 is 13 amino acids long. CDR3 nucleotide sequence: TGTGCCAGCTCACCTCAGCTATCCTACGAGCAGTACTTC. Its translation is CASSPQLSYEQYF.

The CDR3 spells CASRLSGRGPYEQYF. The CDR3 DNA reads TGTGCCAGCAGACTTAGCGGGAGGGGACCCTACGAGCAGTACTTC. The chain links TRBV28 to TRBJ2-7; 11 bases match TRBD2. Germline trimming cut 6 bases from V and 2 bases from J; bases unmatched to any gene: 6. There are 15 residues in the CDR3. Germline assignment: CDR1 MDHEN and CDR2 SYDVKM.

The V gene is TRBV7-2, the J gene TRBJ2-5; D is perhaps TRBD2 (5 bases). The CDR3 has 14 amino acids. Germline V lookup: CDR1 SGHTA, CDR2 FQGNSA. Trimming stripped 5 bases from V and 1 base from J, with 11 bases between. The CDR3 bases are TGTGCCAGCAGCGTTAGCGTGCGCCAAGAGACCCAGTACTTC. Translated, it gives CASSVSVRQETQYF.

This clone has only a few counts. The chain uses TRBV9 and TRBJ2-1; TRBD2 matches 7 bases. The CDR3 has 13 amino acids. Per the germline V gene, CDR1 is SGDLS and CDR2 is YYNGEE. Trimming removed 4 bases from V and 7 bases from J; junction bases left unmatched: 5. CDR3 sequence: CASSRSGMNEQFF. CDR3 in DNA: TGTGCCAGCAGCAGAAGCGGGATGAATGAGCAGTTCTTC.

This clone was counted only a few times. This chain links TRBV4-3 with TRBJ2-3; no firm D call. Germline V CDR1 and CDR2: LGHNA, YSLEER. V was trimmed by 0 bases and J by 4 bases, leaving 14 bases between them. CDR3 length equals 16 residues. The CDR3 sequence is CASSQDYYAVADTQYF. CDR3 in DNA: TGCGCCAGCAGCCAAGATTACTATGCTGTGGCAGATACGCAGTATTTT.

In this sample, this clone turned up a few times. This chain uses TRBV7-9 with TRBJ1-1, with 10 nucleotides matching TRBD1. Germline CDR1 and CDR2: SEHNR and FQNEAQ (reference sequence). This CDR3 has 13 residues. J lost 7 bases, V lost 4 bases, and 3 bases had no gene match. In nucleotides, the CDR3 is TGTGCCAGCAGCTCGGGACAGGGGATTGAAGCTTTCTTT. It yields the protein CASSSGQGIEAFF. Together with reference TRBV7-9 and TRBJ1-1, the CDR3 gives the full variable domain: DTGVSQNPRHKITKRGQNVTFRCDPISEHNRLYWYRQTLGQGPEFLTYFQNEAQLEKSRLLSDRFSAERPKGSFSTLEIQRTEQGDSAMYLCASSSGQGIEAFFGQGTRLTVV.

The chain employs TRBV6-5 and TRBJ2-1; TRBD1 aligns across 11 bases. The CDR3 sequence is 14 residues long. The V gene end was trimmed by 2 bases and the J gene end by 12 bases; junction bases not matched to a gene: 6. Germline-derived CDR1 and CDR2 are MNHEY and SVGAGI. The CDR3 bases are TGTGCCAGCAGTTACGGACAGGGGGCTTCGGCGCAGTTCTTC. Its protein product is CASSYGQGASAQFF.

V and J are TRBV28 and TRBJ2-7; 9 bases are a match to TRBD1. CDR1 is MDHEN, CDR2 SYDVKM, per germline. This CDR3 has 15 residues. J gave up 3 bases and V 6 bases, and 9 bases lay outside the gene matches. CDR3 DNA: TGTGCCAGCAGCTCTGCCGGGACAGGGTTCTACGAGCAGTACTTC. As protein: CASSSAGTGFYEQYF.

In this sample, this clone turned up a few times. The chain employs TRBV18 and TRBJ2-1, with TRBD1 matching 11 bases. This CDR3 comprises 15 residues. The germline V gene encodes CDR1 KGHSH and CDR2 LQKENI. Trimming at V came to 1 base and at J to 9 bases, leaving 5 bases not matched to a gene. The CDR3 loop is CASSPRGQGAFEQFF. The DNA of the CDR3 is TGTGCCAGCTCACCACGAGGACAGGGGGCGTTTGAGCAGTTCTTC.

This clone has a handful of counts. The chain recombines TRBV4-2 with TRBJ2-3; D gene uncertain. CDR3 length: 13 residues. The V end was cut by 1 base, the J end by 4 bases, with 6 bases between. Germline V gives CDR1 LGHNA, CDR2 YNFKEQ. The CDR3 here is CASSQVSSDTQYF. The CDR3 DNA reads TGTGCCAGCAGCCAAGTTTCGTCAGATACGCAGTATTTT.

This rearrangement joins TRBV7-9 to TRBJ1-1, with 7 bases that match TRBD1. Germline V gene data show CDR1 as SEHNR and CDR2 as FQNEAQ (reference sequence). The V and J ends lost 3 bases and 3 bases, in that order; junction bases with no gene match: 7. This CDR3 has 15 residues. The CDR3 reads CASSFQGGGHTEAFF. The CDR3 DNA reads TGTGCCAGCAGCTTTCAGGGGGGAGGGCACACTGAAGCTTTCTTT. The full variable domain, its missing parts supplied by reference TRBV7-9 and TRBJ1-1, is DTGVSQNPRHKITKRGQNVTFRCDPISEHNRLYWYRQTLGQGPEFLTYFQNEAQLEKSRLLSDRFSAERPKGSFSTLEIQRTEQGDSAMYLCASSFQGGGHTEAFFGQGTRLTVV.

About this clone: The sample has other DNA sequences that encode this CDR3 too. The chain joins TRBV11-2 to TRBJ2-5; D call uncertain. Germline lookup yields CDR1 SGHAT and CDR2 FQNNGV. There are 11 residues in the CDR3. The V end lost 2 bases, the J end lost 4 bases, and 2 bases lay between the germline ends. Here the CDR3 reads CASSLSETQYF. The CDR3, as DNA: TGTGCCAGCAGCTTATCAGAGACCCAGTACTTC.

This clone turned up a few times. V usage is TRBV4-3 and J usage is TRBJ1-2; D may be TRBD1 (6 bases). Germline V gene lookup returns CDR1 LGHNA and CDR2 YSLEER. V was trimmed by 2 bases and J by 2 bases, leaving 6 bases between them. The CDR3 is 13 residues long. CDR3 DNA: TGCGCCAGCAGCCAACAGGGGAACTATGGCTACACCTTC. This gives the protein CASSQQGNYGYTF.

This clone was observed a few times. This chain uses TRBV2 with TRBJ2-1; 11 bases fit TRBD1. Looked up from germline, CDR1 is SNHLY and CDR2 is FYNNEI. Trimming took 6 bases from V and 7 from J; bases not matched to a gene: 8. The CDR3 spans 15 residues. CDR3 sequence (DNA): TGTGCCAGCAGGCCCGGGACAGGGGGTAGGAATGAGCAGTTCTTC. Translated, it gives CASRPGTGGRNEQFF.

In this sample, this clone turned up a few times. J is TRBJ2-4 and V is TRBV15; 9 bases are shared with TRBD2. Germline CDR1 reads LNHNV; CDR2 reads YYDKDF (reference sequence). The CDR3 runs 14 residues. Trimming took 1 base from V and 8 from J; bases not matched to a gene: 3. CDR3 DNA sequence: TGTGCCACCAGCAGAGCAGCGGGAGGATACATTCAGTACTTC. Protein product: CATSRAAGGYIQYF.

This chain connects TRBV28 to TRBJ2-7, with TRBD1 matching over 7 bases. The CDR3 consists of 15 residues. CDR1 is MDHEN, CDR2 SYDVKM, per germline. J was trimmed by 0 bases and V by 6 bases; bases with no gene match: 8. The CDR3 loop is CASRTGTVSSYEQYF. In DNA form, the CDR3 reads TGTGCCAGCAGGACAGGGACCGTAAGCTCCTACGAGCAGTACTTC.

The rearrangement links TRBV7-2 to TRBJ2-5; D is possibly TRBD2 (6 bases). V was pared by 5 bases and J by 4 bases, with 17 bases between. This CDR3 region has 15 residues. Germline-derived CDR1 and CDR2 are SGHTA and FQGNSA. This CDR3 is CASSPWRRAGETQYF. As DNA, the CDR3 is TGTGCCAGCAGCCCTTGGCGGAGGGCCGGAGAGACCCAGTACTTC.